This TCR beta chain was recovered during a study of blood T cells in healthy people across ages. Overall study findings and caveats: Strong correlation linked observed beta diversity and percent naive T cells. Diversity of TCR beta per million T cells declined in a roughly linear way with age.

Healthy Caucasian individuals from Russia aged about 6 to 95 served as donors. At least 5.5 micrograms of total RNA were extracted per sample. For this clonotype: Antigen: not known.

The CDR3 totals 14 residues. CDR1 is SQVTM, CDR2 ANQGSEA, per germline. The V and J ends lost 4 bases and 9 bases, in that order; junction bases with no gene match: 10. The authors ran a second PCR of roughly 7 to 11 cycles using a sample-barcoded 5' primer and a J-beta primer mix. TCRdb itself ran the 5' RACE reads through MiXCR, one entry per CDR3 protein. The profile shows approximately 810,000 distinct CDR3 sequences, roughly 26% of them singletons. The chain carries TRBV29-1 and TRBJ2-5; 11 nucleotides agree with TRBD2. The origin of this receptor is a woman aged 80 or over in good health. Sequenced material: blood. The CDR3 protein is CSVASGGPPMAQYF. The DNA of the CDR3 is TGCAGCGTTGCTAGCGGGGGGCCCCCAATGGCCCAGTACTTC.